This T cell receptor beta chain was captured in a study of T cells after yellow fever vaccination. The study made its TCR cDNA through 5'RACE template switching. That step introduced a universal primer site along with UMIs. Each CDR3 protein gets one entry after TCRdb re-called the 5' RACE reads with MiXCR. The data hold roughly 500,000 distinct CDR3 sequences, with roughly 21% observed a single time. The CDR3 covers 16 residues. Trimming took off 1 base at V and 0 bases at J, with 10 bases between the two ends. Germline V gene data show CDR1 as SGHTA and CDR2 as FQGNSA. The input for sequencing was PBMCs, taken 15 days after the yellow fever booster vaccination. The receptor's source is a man aged 25 to 40 who received the YFV17D yellow fever vaccine. The chain employs TRBV7-2 and TRBJ1-5; perhaps TRBD1 as D (5 bases). For the CDR3, the DNA is TGTGCCAGCAGCTTAGGGACACCATATAGCAATCAGCCCCAGCATTTT. This encodes CASSLGTPYSNQPQHF.